The T cell receptor beta chain described here comes from a study of cytomegalovirus exposure and HLA in healthy donors. Overall study results and limits: Earlier findings revealed that most TCR beta V segments proved productive either about 87% or about 30% of the time. In a later analysis, a missense DCLRE1C variant was linked to TCR beta V- and J-gene trimming.

The CDR3 loop spans 11 amino acids. Germline CDR1 MGHDK, CDR2 SYGVNS. Trimming removed 5 bases at V and 3 bases at J, with 5 bases between. The table lists this clone with a few counts. No antigen is known for it. 13 Jbeta primers and 60 Vbeta primers were used for the PCR. Assay used: immunoSEQ multiplex PCR; TCRdb lists only in-frame clones, some missing. Here the sample spans more than 150,000 clones, roughly four fifths being singletons. The sample taken for sequencing was PBMCs. The clonotype comes from a man aged 35 to 55 in good health and CMV-seronegative. This sequence joins TRBV25-1 and TRBJ2-7, with D unclear. The CDR3 sequence: CASSLGYEQYF. The CDR3 DNA reads TGTGCCAGCAGTCTAGGCTACGAGCAGTACTTC.